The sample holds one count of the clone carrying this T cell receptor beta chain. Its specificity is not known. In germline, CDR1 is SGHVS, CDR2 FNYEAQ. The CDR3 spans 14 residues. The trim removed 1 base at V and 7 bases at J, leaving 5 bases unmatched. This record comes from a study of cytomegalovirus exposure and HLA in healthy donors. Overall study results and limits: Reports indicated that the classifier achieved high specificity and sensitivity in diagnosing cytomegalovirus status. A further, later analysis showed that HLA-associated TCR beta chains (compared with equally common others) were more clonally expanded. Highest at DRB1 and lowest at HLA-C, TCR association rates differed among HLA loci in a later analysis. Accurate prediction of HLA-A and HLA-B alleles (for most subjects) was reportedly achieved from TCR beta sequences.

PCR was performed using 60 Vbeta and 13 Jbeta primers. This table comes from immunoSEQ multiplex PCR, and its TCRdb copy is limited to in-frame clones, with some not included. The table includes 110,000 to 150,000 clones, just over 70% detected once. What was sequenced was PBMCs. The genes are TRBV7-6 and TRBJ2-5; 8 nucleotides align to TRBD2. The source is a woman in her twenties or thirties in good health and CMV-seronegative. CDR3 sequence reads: CASSLDGTRGTQYF. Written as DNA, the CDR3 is TGTGCCAGCAGCTTAGACGGGACTAGGGGGACCCAGTACTTC.